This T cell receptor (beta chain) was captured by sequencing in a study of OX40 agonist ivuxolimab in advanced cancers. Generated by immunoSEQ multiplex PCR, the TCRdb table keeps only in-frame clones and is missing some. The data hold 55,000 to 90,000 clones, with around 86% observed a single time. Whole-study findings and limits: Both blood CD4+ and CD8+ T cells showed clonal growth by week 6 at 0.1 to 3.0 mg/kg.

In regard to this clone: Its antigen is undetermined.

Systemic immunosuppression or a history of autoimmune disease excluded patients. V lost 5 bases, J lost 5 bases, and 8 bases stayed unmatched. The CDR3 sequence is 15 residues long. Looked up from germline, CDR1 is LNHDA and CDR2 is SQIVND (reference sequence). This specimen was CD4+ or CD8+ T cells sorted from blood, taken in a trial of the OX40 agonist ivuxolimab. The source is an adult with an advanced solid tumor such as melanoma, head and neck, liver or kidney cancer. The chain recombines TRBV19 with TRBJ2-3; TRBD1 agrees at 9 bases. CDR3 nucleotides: TGTGCCAGTAGTTCACGGGGACAGGGACGAGATACGCAGTATTTT. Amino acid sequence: CASSSRGQGRDTQYF.